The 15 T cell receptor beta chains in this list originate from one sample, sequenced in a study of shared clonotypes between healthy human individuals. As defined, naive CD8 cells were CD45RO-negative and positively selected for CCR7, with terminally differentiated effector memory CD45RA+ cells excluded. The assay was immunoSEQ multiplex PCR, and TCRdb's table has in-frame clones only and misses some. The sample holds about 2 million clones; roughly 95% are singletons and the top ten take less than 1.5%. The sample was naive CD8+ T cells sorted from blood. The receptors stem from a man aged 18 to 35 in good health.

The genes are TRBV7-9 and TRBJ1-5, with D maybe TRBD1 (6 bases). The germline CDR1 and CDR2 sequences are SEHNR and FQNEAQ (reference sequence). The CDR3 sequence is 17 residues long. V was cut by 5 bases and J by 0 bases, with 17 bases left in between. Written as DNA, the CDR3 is TGTGCCAGCAGCGACGACCTGGGACACGATAGCAATCAGCCCCAGCATTTT. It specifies CASSDDLGHDSNQPQHF. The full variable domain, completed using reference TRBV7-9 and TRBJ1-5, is DTGVSQNPRHKITKRGQNVTFRCDPISEHNRLYWYRQTLGQGPEFLTYFQNEAQLEKSRLLSDRFSAERPKGSFSTLEIQRTEQGDSAMYLCASSDDLGHDSNQPQHFGDGTRLSIL.

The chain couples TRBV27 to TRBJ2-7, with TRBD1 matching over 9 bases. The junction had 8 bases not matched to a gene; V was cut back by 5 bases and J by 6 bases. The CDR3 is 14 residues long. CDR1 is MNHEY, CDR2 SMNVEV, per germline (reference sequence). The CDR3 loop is CASSPGQGKAEQYF. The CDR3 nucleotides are TGTGCCAGCAGTCCGGGACAGGGAAAGGCCGAGCAGTACTTC.

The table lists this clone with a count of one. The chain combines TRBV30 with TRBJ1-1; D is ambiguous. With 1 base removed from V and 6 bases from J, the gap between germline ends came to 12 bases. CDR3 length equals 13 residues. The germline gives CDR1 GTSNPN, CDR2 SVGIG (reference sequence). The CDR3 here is CAWSGGSRSEAFF. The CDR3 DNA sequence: TGTGCCTGGAGTGGGGGTTCAAGATCTGAAGCTTTCTTT. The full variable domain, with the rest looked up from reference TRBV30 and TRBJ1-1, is SQTIHQWPATLVQPVGSPLSLECTVEGTSNPNLYWYRQAAGRGLQLLFYSVGIGQISSEVPQNLSASRPQDRQFILSSKKLLLSDSGFYLCAWSGGSRSEAFFGQGTRLTVV.

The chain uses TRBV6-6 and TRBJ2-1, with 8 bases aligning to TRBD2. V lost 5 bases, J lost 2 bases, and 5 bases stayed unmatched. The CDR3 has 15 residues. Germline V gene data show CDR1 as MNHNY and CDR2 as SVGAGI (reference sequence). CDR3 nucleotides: TGTGCCAGCAGTACGGGGGGGTTCCCCTACAATGAGCAGTTCTTC. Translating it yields CASSTGGFPYNEQFF.

CDR3 region: CAWSVLTPEGRPTDGELFF. The CDR3 nucleotides read TGTGCCTGGAGTGTACTTACGCCAGAGGGTCGGCCCACGGACGGGGAGCTGTTTTTT. The chain uses TRBV30 and TRBJ2-2, with D maybe TRBD2 (5 bases). Germline CDR1 and CDR2: GTSNPN and SVGIG (reference sequence). The CDR3 covers 19 residues. V was pared by 0 bases and J by 7 bases, with 27 bases between.

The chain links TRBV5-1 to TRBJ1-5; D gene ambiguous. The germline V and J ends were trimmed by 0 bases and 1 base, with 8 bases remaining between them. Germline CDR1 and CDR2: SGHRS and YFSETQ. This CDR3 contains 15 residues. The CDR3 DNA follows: TGCGCCAGCAGCTTGGGCGGTACGAGCAATCAGCCCCAGCATTTT. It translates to CASSLGGTSNQPQHF.

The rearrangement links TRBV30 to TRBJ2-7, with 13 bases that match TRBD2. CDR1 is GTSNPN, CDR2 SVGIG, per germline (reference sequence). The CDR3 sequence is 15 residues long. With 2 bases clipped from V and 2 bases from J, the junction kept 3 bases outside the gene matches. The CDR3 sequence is CAWSPGTSGAYEQYF. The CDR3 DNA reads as TGTGCCTGGAGTCCCGGGACTAGCGGGGCCTACGAGCAGTACTTC.

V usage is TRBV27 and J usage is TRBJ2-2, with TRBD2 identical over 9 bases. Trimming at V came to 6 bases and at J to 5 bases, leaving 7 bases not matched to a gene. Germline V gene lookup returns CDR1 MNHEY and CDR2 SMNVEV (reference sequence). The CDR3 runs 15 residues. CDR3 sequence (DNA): TGTGCCAGCAGAGTGGCGGGAGGGGGGACCGGGGAGCTGTTTTTT. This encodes CASRVAGGGTGELFF.

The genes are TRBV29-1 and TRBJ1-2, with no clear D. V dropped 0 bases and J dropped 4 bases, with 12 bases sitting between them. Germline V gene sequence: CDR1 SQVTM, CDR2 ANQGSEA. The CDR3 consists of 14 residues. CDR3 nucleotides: TGCAGCGTTGAAGATCAGAACAGACCCTATGGCTACACCTTC. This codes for CSVEDQNRPYGYTF.

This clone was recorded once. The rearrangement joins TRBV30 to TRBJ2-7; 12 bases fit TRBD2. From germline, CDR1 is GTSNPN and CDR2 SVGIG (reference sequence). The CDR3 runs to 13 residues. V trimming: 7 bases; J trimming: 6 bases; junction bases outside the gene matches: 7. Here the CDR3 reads CASSGLAGPEQYF. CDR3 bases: TGTGCCTCATCAGGACTAGCGGGACCCGAGCAGTACTTC.

The CDR3 nucleotides read TGTGCCTGGAGCGGGGGACAGGGTAACCGCGAGCAGTACTTC. This gives the protein CAWSGGQGNREQYF. V is TRBV30 and J is TRBJ2-7, with 9 nucleotides matching TRBD1. The CDR3 extends over 14 amino acids. V trimming: 3 bases; J trimming: 6 bases; junction bases outside the gene matches: 9. Looked up from germline, CDR1 is GTSNPN and CDR2 is SVGIG (reference sequence).

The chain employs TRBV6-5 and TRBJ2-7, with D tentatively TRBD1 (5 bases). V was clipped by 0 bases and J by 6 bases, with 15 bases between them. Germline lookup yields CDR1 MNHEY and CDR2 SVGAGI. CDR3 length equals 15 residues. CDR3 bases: TGTGCCAGCAGTTACTCGACAGACCTCCGTCTCGAGCAGTACTTC. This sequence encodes CASSYSTDLRLEQYF.

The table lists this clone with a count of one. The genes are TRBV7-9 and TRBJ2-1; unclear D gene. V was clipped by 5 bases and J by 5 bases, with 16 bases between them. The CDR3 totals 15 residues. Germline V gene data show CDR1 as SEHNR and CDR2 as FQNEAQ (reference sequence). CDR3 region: CASSTPGWQHNEQFF. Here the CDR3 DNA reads TGTGCCAGCAGCACCCCGGGCTGGCAGCACAATGAGCAGTTCTTC.

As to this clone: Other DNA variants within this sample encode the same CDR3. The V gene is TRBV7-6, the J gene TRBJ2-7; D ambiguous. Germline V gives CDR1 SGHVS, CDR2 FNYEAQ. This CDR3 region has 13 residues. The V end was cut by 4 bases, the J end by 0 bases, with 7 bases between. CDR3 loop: CASSSTSSYEQYF. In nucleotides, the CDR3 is TGTGCCAGCAGCTCAACAAGCTCCTACGAGCAGTACTTC.

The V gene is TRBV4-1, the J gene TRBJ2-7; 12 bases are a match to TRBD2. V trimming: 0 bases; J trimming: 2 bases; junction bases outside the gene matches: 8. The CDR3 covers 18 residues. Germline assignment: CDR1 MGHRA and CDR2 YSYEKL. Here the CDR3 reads CASSQDNPLAGGPYEQYF. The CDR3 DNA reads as TGCGCCAGCAGCCAAGATAATCCACTAGCGGGGGGACCCTACGAGCAGTACTTC.